These 30 T cell receptor beta chains were all obtained from the same sample, sequenced in a study of cytomegalovirus exposure and HLA in healthy donors. A multiplex PCR was run with 60 Vbeta primers and 13 Jbeta primers. The table came from immunoSEQ multiplex PCR; TCRdb's copy has only in-frame clones and leaves some out. The sample table includes approximately 190,000 clones. The sample comprised PBMCs. The receptors were gathered from a boy under 18 in good health and CMV-seronegative.

The chain carries TRBV6-6 and TRBJ2-3; 9 nucleotides agree with TRBD2. Germline values: CDR1 MNHNY, CDR2 SVGAGI (reference sequence). The ends lost 6 bases at V and 1 base at J; junction bases unmatched: 5. The CDR3 length is 15 residues. The CDR3 coding sequence is TGTGCCAGCAGCCCTAGCGGGGACCGCACAGATACGCAGTATTTT. Translation: CASSPSGDRTDTQYF.

This chain joins TRBV18 and TRBJ2-7; 8 nucleotides align to TRBD1. V lost 1 base, J lost 2 bases, and 1 base stayed unmatched. The germline V gene encodes CDR1 KGHSH and CDR2 LQKENI. The CDR3 consists of 14 residues. The CDR3 DNA follows: TGTGCCAGCTCACCACAGGACAGGGCCTACGAGCAGTACTTC. This codes for CASSPQDRAYEQYF.

DNA for the CDR3: TGTGCCAGCGAGCCTAGCGGGGGGCTTGGTGAGCAGTTCTTC. It codes for CASEPSGGLGEQFF. The V and J genes are TRBV11-3 and TRBJ2-1; 11 bases line up with TRBD2. The V gene's germline CDR1 is SGHNT and CDR2 YENEEA. The CDR3 length is 14 residues. Trimming at V came to 8 bases and at J to 9 bases, leaving 9 bases not matched to a gene. The full variable domain, rest sourced from reference TRBV11-3 and TRBJ2-1, is EAGVVQSPRYKIIEKKQPVAFWCNPISGHNTLYWYLQNLGQGPELLIRYENEEAVDDSQLPKDRFSAERLKGVDSTLKIQPAELGDSAVYLCASEPSGGLGEQFFGPGTRLTVL.

The V gene is TRBV6-5, the J gene TRBJ1-1; no firm D call. The germline V gene has CDR1 MNHEY and CDR2 SVGAGI. The CDR3 runs to 15 residues. V dropped 2 bases and J dropped 4 bases, with 14 bases sitting between them. The CDR3 spells CASSYRGRRGTEAFF. The CDR3 DNA follows: TGTGCCAGCAGTTACCGCGGCCGGCGGGGCACTGAAGCTTTCTTT.

V and J are TRBV7-3 and TRBJ2-3; D might be TRBD2 (6 bases). The V end was cut by 5 bases, the J end by 9 bases, with 9 bases between. The CDR3 extends over 11 amino acids. Per the germline V gene, CDR1 is SGHTA and CDR2 is FQGTGA. CDR3 nucleotides: TGTGCCAGCAGCCATGGGGGGACGCAGTATTTT. The encoded protein is CASSHGGTQYF.

This chain links TRBV5-1 with TRBJ2-3, with 12 bases aligning to TRBD2. V shed 4 bases, J shed 5 bases, and the junction held 5 bases outside the gene matches. CDR3 size: 15 residues. Germline V gene lookup returns CDR1 SGHRS and CDR2 YFSETQ. The CDR3 loop is CASSPTSGGGDTQYF. CDR3 nucleotide sequence: TGCGCCAGCAGCCCGACTAGCGGGGGTGGAGATACGCAGTATTTT.

The CDR3 sequence: CASSQGLRFTDTQYF. CDR3 sequence (DNA): TGTGCCAGCAGCCAAGGTCTGAGATTCACAGATACGCAGTATTTT. The chain recombines TRBV14 with TRBJ2-3; no clear D. V was cut by 1 base and J by 2 bases, with 10 bases left in between. The germline CDR1 and CDR2 sequences are SGHDN and FVKESK. This CDR3 contains 15 residues. Looking up the rest from reference TRBV14 and TRBJ2-3 gives the full variable domain: EAGVTQFPSHSVIEKGQTVTLRCDPISGHDNLYWYRRVMGKEIKFLLHFVKESKQDESGMPNNRFLAERTGGTYSTLKVQPAELEDSGVYFCASSQGLRFTDTQYFGPGTRLTVL.

The gene calls are TRBV28 and TRBJ2-5; 7 bases agree with TRBD2. This CDR3 has 14 amino acids. CDR1 and CDR2 from the germline V gene are MDHEN and SYDVKM. The V segment lost 6 bases and the J segment 2 bases; nucleotides outside the gene matches: 6. CDR3 sequence reads: CASRTGTKQETQYF. In nucleotides, the CDR3 is TGTGCCAGCAGAACCGGGACTAAGCAAGAGACCCAGTACTTC.

This chain joins TRBV27 and TRBJ2-7; the match to TRBD1 covers 7 bases. Germline CDR1 is MNHEY and CDR2 is SMNVEV (reference sequence). J was trimmed by 10 bases and V by 5 bases; bases with no gene match: 5. The CDR3 consists of 11 residues. The CDR3 sequence: CASSLGTAQYF. The DNA for the CDR3 is TGTGCCAGCAGTCTCGGGACAGCCCAGTACTTC.

The chain employs TRBV10-2 and TRBJ1-1; TRBD1 might be the D (5 bases). There are 13 residues in the CDR3. The germline V gene has CDR1 WSHSY and CDR2 SAAADI. Trimming shortened V by 2 bases and J by 3 bases, and 7 bases separated the two germline ends. The CDR3 coding sequence is TGCGCCAGCAGTGAGGACAGCGACACTGAAGCTTTCTTT. Protein: CASSEDSDTEAFF.

The chain combines TRBV5-4 with TRBJ2-7, with TRBD1 matching 8 bases. V lost 4 bases to trimming and J lost 5 bases; unmatched junction nucleotides: 5. Germline V gene sequence: CDR1 SGHNT, CDR2 YYREEE (reference sequence). The CDR3 contains 13 residues. CDR3 in DNA: TGTGCCAGCAGCCCGGCAGGGGGCCACGAGCAGTACTTC. This sequence encodes CASSPAGGHEQYF.

V usage is TRBV28 and J usage is TRBJ2-1; D might be TRBD2 (7 bases). The germline CDR1 and CDR2 sequences are MDHEN and SYDVKM. V was shortened by 2 bases and J by 4 bases, with 9 bases between the two germline ends. The CDR3 length is 14 residues. The CDR3 protein is CASSLAGAYNEQFF. The CDR3 nucleotides read TGTGCCAGCAGTTTAGCGGGGGCTTACAATGAGCAGTTCTTC.

The chain combines TRBV6-5 with TRBJ1-2, with D tentatively TRBD1 (6 bases). CDR3 length: 15 residues. Germline V gene lookup returns CDR1 MNHEY and CDR2 SVGAGI. Trimming removed 2 bases from V and 7 bases from J, with 17 bases in between. The CDR3 spells CASSYDGTFSFGYTF. Here the CDR3 DNA reads TGTGCCAGCAGTTACGACGGGACATTCAGTTTTGGCTACACCTTC.

J is TRBJ2-7 and V is TRBV4-3, with 9 bases that match TRBD2. The CDR3 is 17 residues long. Trimming removed 0 bases from V and 3 bases from J; junction bases left unmatched: 9. Germline assignment: CDR1 LGHNA and CDR2 YSLEER. The CDR3 spells CASSQEPALAGIYEQYF. CDR3 nucleotides: TGCGCCAGCAGCCAAGAGCCCGCTCTAGCGGGAATCTACGAGCAGTACTTC.

This chain joins TRBV5-1 and TRBJ1-2; no firm D call. Germline loops: CDR1 SGHRS, CDR2 YFSETQ. Trimming shortened V by 1 base and J by 8 bases, and 12 bases separated the two germline ends. The CDR3 contains 13 residues. CDR3: CASSLTTQLGYTF. As DNA, the CDR3 is TGCGCCAGCAGCTTGACCACTCAACTCGGCTACACCTTC.

V usage is TRBV7-9 and J usage is TRBJ1-6, with D perhaps TRBD1 (5 bases). Per germline, CDR1 SEHNR and CDR2 FQNEAQ (reference sequence). V was cut by 6 bases and J by 3 bases, with 15 bases left in between. The CDR3 runs 16 residues. The CDR3 coding sequence is TGTGCCAGCAGGACTAGCACAGGAGACTATAATTCACCCCTCCACTTT. This encodes CASRTSTGDYNSPLHF.

The CDR3 region has the DNA TGTGCCAGCAGCTTAGCCGGCGGGACCGGGGAGCTGTTTTTT. It codes for CASSLAGGTGELFF. The rearrangement uses TRBV11-2 and TRBJ2-2, with a weak D call TRBD2 (5 bases). The CDR3 runs 14 residues. CDR1 and CDR2 from the germline V gene are SGHAT and FQNNGV. Trimming left V 1 base short and J 5 bases short, with 8 bases between.

The chain uses TRBV2 and TRBJ2-2; the D gene is possibly TRBD1 (6 bases). The germline V and J ends were trimmed by 7 bases and 6 bases, with 15 bases remaining between them. This CDR3 has 14 residues. Germline loops: CDR1 SNHLY, CDR2 FYNNEI. CDR3 residues: CASTEGHRAGELFF. In DNA, the CDR3 is TGTGCCAGCACCGAGGGACACCGCGCCGGGGAGCTGTTTTTT.

The chain couples TRBV7-9 to TRBJ1-4; TRBD1 agrees at 8 bases. Germline V gene sequence: CDR1 SEHNR, CDR2 FQNEAQ (reference sequence). CDR3 length: 15 residues. The trim removed 3 bases at V and 7 bases at J, leaving 7 bases unmatched. The chain's CDR3 is CASSFTGGIGEKLFF. The CDR3 nucleotides read TGTGCCAGCAGCTTTACAGGGGGTATCGGTGAAAAACTGTTTTTT.

This chain connects TRBV18 to TRBJ1-1; tentatively, D is TRBD1 (6 bases). Between the trimmed V and J ends, which lost 5 bases and 5 bases, there was a span of 18 bases. Per the germline V gene, CDR1 is KGHSH and CDR2 is LQKENI. This CDR3 spans 15 amino acids. The CDR3 sequence is CASSGLTGIGTEAFF. CDR3 nucleotide sequence: TGTGCCAGCTCAGGCTTAACAGGGATCGGGACTGAAGCTTTCTTT.

CDR3 in DNA: TGTGCCAGCAGTGAGCGTTTTGGGGCCAACGTCCTGACTTTC. Protein sequence: CASSERFGANVLTF. The rearrangement joins TRBV28 to TRBJ2-6; D is uncertain. Trimming cost V 5 bases and J 3 bases, with 8 bases left between them. Germline V gives CDR1 MDHEN, CDR2 SYDVKM. The CDR3 is 14 residues long. Full variable domain (missing parts from reference TRBV28 and TRBJ2-6): DVKVTQSSRYLVKRTGEKVFLECVQDMDHENMFWYRQDPGLGLRLIYFSYDVKMKEKGDIPEGYSVSREKKERFSLILESASTNQTSMYLCASSERFGANVLTFGAGSRLTVL.

This sequence joins TRBV5-1 and TRBJ2-6; D might be TRBD1 (5 bases). The V and J ends lost 0 bases and 0 bases respectively, with 7 bases between them. This CDR3 comprises 16 residues. Germline V gene data show CDR1 as SGHRS and CDR2 as YFSETQ. The chain's CDR3 is CASSLGTPSGANVLTF. In DNA form, the CDR3 reads TGCGCCAGCAGCTTGGGGACACCCTCTGGGGCCAACGTCCTGACTTTC.

The rearrangement uses TRBV28 and TRBJ2-7; 7 bases are shared with TRBD1. The germline V gene has CDR1 MDHEN and CDR2 SYDVKM. Trimming cost V 3 bases and J 0 bases; bases outside gene matches: 8. The CDR3 runs to 16 residues. CDR3 coding DNA: TGTGCCAGCAGTTTTCCGTATACAGGGGACTCCTACGAGCAGTACTTC. Translating gives CASSFPYTGDSYEQYF.

J is TRBJ1-4 and V is TRBV25-1; unclear D gene. With 6 bases removed from V and 7 bases from J, the gap between germline ends came to 12 bases. This CDR3 spans 13 amino acids. CDR1 is MGHDK and CDR2 is SYGVNS in the germline V gene. CDR3 amino acids: CASSGRQPEKLFF. DNA for the CDR3: TGTGCCAGCAGCGGCAGGCAGCCTGAAAAACTGTTTTTT. The variable domain in full, completed from reference TRBV25-1 and TRBJ1-4, reads EADIYQTPRYLVIGTGKKITLECSQTMGHDKMYWYQQDPGMELHLIHYSYGVNSTEKGDLSSESTVSRIRTEHFPLTLESARPSHTSQYLCASSGRQPEKLFFGSGTQLSVL.

The rearrangement links TRBV7-2 to TRBJ2-2; no reliable D call. This CDR3 spans 12 amino acids. Deletions cut 3 bases from V and 6 bases from J, with 5 bases between. From germline, CDR1 is SGHTA and CDR2 FQGNSA. Here the CDR3 reads CASSFMSGELFF. The CDR3 DNA reads TGTGCCAGCAGCTTTATGTCCGGGGAGCTGTTTTTT.

The chain couples TRBV7-3 to TRBJ2-1, with 9 bases aligning to TRBD1. The CDR3 is 16 amino acids. Germline CDR1 is SGHTA and CDR2 is FQGTGA. The V gene end was trimmed by 5 bases and the J gene end by 8 bases; junction bases not matched to a gene: 13. CDR3 sequence reads: CASSVGPGQGYDEQFF. Written as DNA, the CDR3 is TGTGCCAGCAGCGTAGGTCCGGGACAGGGTTATGATGAGCAGTTCTTC.

Concerning this clone: The junction differs from germline at one of its ends, possibly a read error. The chain carries TRBV6-5 and TRBJ1-1; no reliable D call. CDR1 and CDR2 from the germline V gene are MNHEY and SVGAGI. The CDR3 length is 15 residues. CDR3 sequence reads: CASSGTWEENAEAFF. DNA of the CDR3: TGTGCCAGCAGTGGAACCTGGGAGGAGAACGCTGAAGCTTTCTTT.

This sequence joins TRBV19 and TRBJ2-7; possible D gene TRBD1, 5 bases. CDR3 length: 15 residues. With 3 bases removed from V and 6 bases from J, the gap between germline ends came to 18 bases. The germline V gene encodes CDR1 LNHDA and CDR2 SQIVND (reference sequence). The CDR3, as DNA: TGTGCCAGTAGTATCCGGGCAGGGCCGGGCGTCGAGCAGTACTTC. Translating gives CASSIRAGPGVEQYF. Full variable domain (outside the CDR3, taken from reference TRBV19 and TRBJ2-7): DGGITQSPKYLFRKEGQNVTLSCEQNLNHDAMYWYRQDPGQGLRLIYYSQIVNDFQKGDIAEGYSVSREKKESFPLTVTSAQKNPTAFYLCASSIRAGPGVEQYFGPGTRLTVT.

The V and J genes are TRBV10-3 and TRBJ2-1; perhaps TRBD1 as D (6 bases). The CDR3 covers 16 residues. V was trimmed by 3 bases and J by 4 bases, leaving 16 bases between them. Germline-derived CDR1 and CDR2 are ENHRY and SYGVKD. CDR3 DNA sequence: TGTGCCATCAGTGATTCCGGGACACCTACTTACAATGAGCAGTTCTTC. Encoded protein: CAISDSGTPTYNEQFF.

This chain uses TRBV19 with TRBJ2-3; 12 bases line up with TRBD2. This CDR3 has 15 residues. CDR1 and CDR2 from the germline V gene are LNHDA and SQIVND (reference sequence). V was clipped by 3 bases and J by 9 bases; unmatched bases: 7. CDR3 nucleotide sequence: TGTGCCAGTAGTATTCTAGCGGGGGGGCCAGGGACGCAGTATTTT. Amino acid sequence: CASSILAGGPGTQYF.